This TCR beta chain emerged from a study of blood T cell repertoires in COVID-19. Clones were sequenced by immunoSEQ multiplex PCR, and TCRdb holds only the in-frame ones, with some missing. The sample includes roughly 200,000 clones, around nine tenths of them seen just once. Germline loops: CDR1 SGHRS, CDR2 YFSETQ. V shed 0 bases and J shed 2 bases, with 9 bases lying between them. This CDR3 contains 14 residues. The receptor's source is a man younger than 35 with active or convalescent COVID-19. Sequencing used peripheral blood. The chain links TRBV5-1 to TRBJ2-7, with a weak D call TRBD1 (5 bases). CDR3 sequence reads: CASSLGTDTYEQYF. The CDR3, as DNA: TGCGCCAGCAGCTTGGGGACGGACACCTACGAGCAGTACTTC.